The entry below describes one T cell receptor beta chain. Its binding antigen is unknown. No per-base quality is available; no much larger clone lies one base away. Cut back by 0 bases and 7 bases, the V and J ends lie 13 bases apart. There are 16 amino acids in the CDR3, from cysteine to phenylalanine inclusive. Of all the DNA, just the CDR3 is kept, 48 bases in frame from base 1. CDR1 and CDR2, looked up from the germline V gene, are SGHDN and FVKESK. TCRbeta CDR3 regions were amplified from genomic DNA by means of the immunoSEQ Assay, a bias-controlled multiplex PCR. The authors' analysis ran thus. The number of nucleated cells in each sample was estimated from the amplification of reference gene primers within the assay. Sequence reads were collapsed and filtered to measure the absolute abundance of every unique TCRbeta CDR3 rearrangement. For each sample, productive Simpson clonality was calculated as the square root of Simpson's diversity index over productive rearrangements. The table was pulled from immuneACCESS by TCRdb, which kept in-frame rearrangements only. Such tables lose some clones; where checked, under half of the loss comes from unresolved V genes, and the rest has no known cause. Clone size and the V and J calls come from that table; the DNA yielded D and trimming. The table for this sample lists 320,000 or so clones; over 75% of them were counted only once. Around 4.6% of the sample comes from the top ten.

The source of the sample is a study of blood T cell repertoires in COVID-19 (TCRdb year 2020). Regarding the complete study: The collaborator samples originated in the United States, Italy and Spain and spanned the acute and convalescent phases of COVID-19. The prospective study material was composed of cDNA or gDNA derived from T cells, B-cell-depleted T cells, or PBMCs. Subjects who had been exposed to COVID-19, were actively infected with it, or had recovered from it provided the deeply sampled blood TCRbeta repertoires that made up the dataset. The repertoires were released in a freely available public database intended as a resource for research on the immune response to SARS-CoV-2. Samples were obtained from the ongoing ImmuneRACE study (first 160 participants) and from some 1,300 subjects provided by 6 global collaborators. A de-identified subject ID, COVID-19 status, age in years and sex were almost always included in the sample metadata. Where available, HLA class I and class II types were taken from metadata supplied by the sample provider and were not determined by assay-based typing.

Participants in the prospective study were aged roughly 18 to 100 years, lived in 20 to 25 United States geographic areas, and enrolled through a virtual design. In the prospective study, cohorts were assigned on the basis of participant-reported clinical history obtained from a screening survey and a study questionnaire. For ImmuneRACE Cohort 3, a participant was defined as recovered based on two consecutive negative NP/OP PCR tests, clearance by a healthcare professional, or resolution of symptoms. In the prospective study, mobile phlebotomists collected whole blood, serum and a nasopharyngeal or oropharyngeal swab from each participant. Additional blood draws and questionnaires over an approximately 2-month period could optionally be provided by prospective study participants. Prospective study blood samples were shipped either frozen or at room temperature before DNA extraction. Here is what the overall study found, with its caveats: The quantity of clinical and demographic metadata differed by source and by participant and was supplied without curation.

The sample comprised PBMCs or T cells enriched from blood (not recorded which). The origin of this receptor is a man aged 25 to 45 who had recovered from COVID-19. The chain was built from TRBV14 and TRBJ1-6; TRBD1 is a weak D gene call, 5 bases matching. The nucleotide sequence reads TGTGCCAGCAGCCAAGAATGGGGGACTATCAATTCACCCCTCCACTTT. Its amino acids are CASSQEWGTINSPLHF.